This T cell receptor (beta chain) was documented in a study of T cell changes during pregnancy in multiple sclerosis (dated by TCRdb to the late 2010s). Describing the broader study: The study looked at changes in the T cell repertoire across pregnancy in women with multiple sclerosis.

The CDR3 runs 13 amino acids, cysteine and phenylalanine included. Only the CDR3 portion is preserved as DNA: 39 bases, with reading frame beginning at the first base. CDR1 and CDR2 (SGHRS, YFSETQ) derive from the germline V gene. V drops 8 bases and J drops 9 bases, leaving 20 bases in between. About this clone: The antigen it recognizes is unknown. No quality values exist for individual bases; no much larger clone is one base distant.

The library was made by the immunoSEQ multiplex PCR assay. Here the immuneACCESS table is served through TCRdb, limited to in-frame sequences with V and J called. Missing clones are a known gap in these copies; in checked studies unresolved V genes cover under half, and the rest lacks a known reason. For this sample the table gives around 88,000 clones, of which roughly 94% were detected only once. The ten largest clones take up roughly 2% of the sample. The TCR comes from a female donor in good health, enrolled as a control in a pregnancy study. Here the sequenced sample was peripheral blood, taken after pregnancy. This receptor chain uses TRBV5-1 and TRBJ1-2; TRBD1 could be the D gene, as 6 bases match. CDR3 protein: CASHRVPTERYTF. In nucleotides, the sequence is TGCGCCAGTCACAGGGTACCGACGGAGCGCTACACCTTC.